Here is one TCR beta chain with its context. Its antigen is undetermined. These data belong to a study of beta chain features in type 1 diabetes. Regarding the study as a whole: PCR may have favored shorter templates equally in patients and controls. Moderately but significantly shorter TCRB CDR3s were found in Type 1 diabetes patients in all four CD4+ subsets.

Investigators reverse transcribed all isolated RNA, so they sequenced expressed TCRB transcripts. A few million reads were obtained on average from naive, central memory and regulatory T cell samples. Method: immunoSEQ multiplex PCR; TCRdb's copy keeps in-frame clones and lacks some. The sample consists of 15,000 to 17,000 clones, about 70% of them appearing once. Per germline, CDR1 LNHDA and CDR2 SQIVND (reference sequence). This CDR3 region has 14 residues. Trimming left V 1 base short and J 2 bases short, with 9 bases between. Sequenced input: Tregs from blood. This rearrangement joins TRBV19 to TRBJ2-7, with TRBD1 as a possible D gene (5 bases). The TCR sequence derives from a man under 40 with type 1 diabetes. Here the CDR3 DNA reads TGTGCCAGTAGTATAGGTGAAGGGGCCTACGAGCAGTACTTC. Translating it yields CASSIGEGAYEQYF.